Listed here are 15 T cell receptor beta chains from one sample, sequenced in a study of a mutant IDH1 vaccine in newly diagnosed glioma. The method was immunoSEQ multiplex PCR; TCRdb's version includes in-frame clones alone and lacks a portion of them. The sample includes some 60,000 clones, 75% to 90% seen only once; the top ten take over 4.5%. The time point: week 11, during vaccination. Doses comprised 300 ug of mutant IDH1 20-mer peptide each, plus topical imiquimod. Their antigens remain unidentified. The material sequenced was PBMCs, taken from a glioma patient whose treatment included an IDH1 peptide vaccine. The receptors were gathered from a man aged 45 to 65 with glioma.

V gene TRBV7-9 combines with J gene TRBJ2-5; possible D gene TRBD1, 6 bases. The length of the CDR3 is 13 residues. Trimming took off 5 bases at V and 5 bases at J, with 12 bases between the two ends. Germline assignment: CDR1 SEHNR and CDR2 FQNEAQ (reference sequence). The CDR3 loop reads CASSQGLGETQYF. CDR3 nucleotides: TGTGCCAGCAGCCAGGGGTTGGGGGAGACCCAGTACTTC.

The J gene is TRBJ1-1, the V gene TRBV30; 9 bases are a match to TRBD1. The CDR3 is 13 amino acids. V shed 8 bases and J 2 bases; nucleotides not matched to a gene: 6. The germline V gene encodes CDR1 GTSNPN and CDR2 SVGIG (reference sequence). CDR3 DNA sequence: TGTGCCCGAACACAGGGGGCTAACACTGAAGCTTTCTTT. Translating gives CARTQGANTEAFF. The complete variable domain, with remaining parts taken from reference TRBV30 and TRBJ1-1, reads SQTIHQWPATLVQPVGSPLSLECTVEGTSNPNLYWYRQAAGRGLQLLFYSVGIGQISSEVPQNLSASRPQDRQFILSSKKLLLSDSGFYLCARTQGANTEAFFGQGTRLTVV.

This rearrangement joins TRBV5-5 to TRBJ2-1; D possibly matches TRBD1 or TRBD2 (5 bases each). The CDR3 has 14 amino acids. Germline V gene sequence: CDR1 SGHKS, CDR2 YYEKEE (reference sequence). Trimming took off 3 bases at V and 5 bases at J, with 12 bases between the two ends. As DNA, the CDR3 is TGTGCCAGCAGCTCCTATGGGACCCACAATGAGCAGTTCTTC. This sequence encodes CASSSYGTHNEQFF.

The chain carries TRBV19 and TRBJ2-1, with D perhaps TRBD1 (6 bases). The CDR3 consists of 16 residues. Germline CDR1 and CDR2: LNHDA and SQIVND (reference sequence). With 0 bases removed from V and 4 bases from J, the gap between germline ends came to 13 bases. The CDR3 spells CASSIDTWTEYNEQFF. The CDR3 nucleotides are TGTGCCAGTAGTATAGATACCTGGACAGAGTACAATGAGCAGTTCTTC.

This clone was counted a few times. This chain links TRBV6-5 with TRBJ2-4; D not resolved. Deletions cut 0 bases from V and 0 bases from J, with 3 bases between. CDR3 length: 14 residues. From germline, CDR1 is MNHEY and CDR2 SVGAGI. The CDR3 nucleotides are TGTGCCAGCAGTTACTCTGTAGCCAAAAACATTCAGTACTTC. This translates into CASSYSVAKNIQYF.

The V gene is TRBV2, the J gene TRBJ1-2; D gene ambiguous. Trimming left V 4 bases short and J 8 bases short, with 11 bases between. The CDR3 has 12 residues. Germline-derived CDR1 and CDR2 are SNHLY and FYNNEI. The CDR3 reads CASSVGKSGYTF. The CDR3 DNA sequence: TGTGCCAGCAGTGTAGGAAAAAGCGGCTACACCTTC.

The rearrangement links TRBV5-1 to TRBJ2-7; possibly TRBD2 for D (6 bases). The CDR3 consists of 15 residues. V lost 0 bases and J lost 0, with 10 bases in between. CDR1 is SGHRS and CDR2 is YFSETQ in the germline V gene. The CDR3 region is CASSLGDWDSYEQYF. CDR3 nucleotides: TGCGCCAGCAGCTTGGGGGACTGGGACTCCTACGAGCAGTACTTC.

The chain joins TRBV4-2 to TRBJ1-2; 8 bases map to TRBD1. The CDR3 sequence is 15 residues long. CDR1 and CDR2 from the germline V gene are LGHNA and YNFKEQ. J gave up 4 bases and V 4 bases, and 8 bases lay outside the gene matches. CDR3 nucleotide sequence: TGTGCCAGCAGCCCGCCGGACAGGGTGACCTATGGCTACACCTTC. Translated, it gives CASSPPDRVTYGYTF.

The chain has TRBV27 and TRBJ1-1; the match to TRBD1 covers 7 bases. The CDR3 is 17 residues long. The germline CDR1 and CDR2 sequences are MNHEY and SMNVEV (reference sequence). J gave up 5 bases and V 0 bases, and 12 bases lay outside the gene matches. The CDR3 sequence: CASSLSSRQGAGTEAFF. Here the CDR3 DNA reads TGTGCCAGCAGTTTATCGTCCCGACAGGGCGCGGGTACTGAAGCTTTCTTT.

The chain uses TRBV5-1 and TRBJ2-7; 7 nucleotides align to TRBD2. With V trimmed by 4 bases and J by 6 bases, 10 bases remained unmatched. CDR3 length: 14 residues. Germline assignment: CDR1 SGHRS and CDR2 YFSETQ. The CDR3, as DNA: TGCGCCAGCAGCCCTCGAGTCGGGGGGATCGAGCAGTACTTC. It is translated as CASSPRVGGIEQYF. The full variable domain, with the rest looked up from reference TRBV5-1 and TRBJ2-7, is KAGVTQTPRYLIKTRGQQVTLSCSPISGHRSVSWYQQTPGQGLQFLFEYFSETQRNKGNFPGRFSGRQFSNSRSEMNVSTLELGDSALYLCASSPRVGGIEQYFGPGTRLTVT.

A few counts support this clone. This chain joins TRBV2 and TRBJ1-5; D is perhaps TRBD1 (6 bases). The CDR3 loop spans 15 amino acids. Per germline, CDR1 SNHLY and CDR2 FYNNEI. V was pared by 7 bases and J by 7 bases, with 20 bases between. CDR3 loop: CASNDGAGASQPQHF. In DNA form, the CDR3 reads TGTGCCAGCAACGACGGCGCGGGGGCAAGCCAGCCCCAGCATTTT.

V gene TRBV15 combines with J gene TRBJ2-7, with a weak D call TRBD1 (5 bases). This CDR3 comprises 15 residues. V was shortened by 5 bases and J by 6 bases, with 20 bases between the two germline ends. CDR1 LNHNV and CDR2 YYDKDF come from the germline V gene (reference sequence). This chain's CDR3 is CATSPLGQGGIEQYF. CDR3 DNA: TGTGCCACCAGCCCCCTGGGGCAGGGCGGAATCGAGCAGTACTTC.

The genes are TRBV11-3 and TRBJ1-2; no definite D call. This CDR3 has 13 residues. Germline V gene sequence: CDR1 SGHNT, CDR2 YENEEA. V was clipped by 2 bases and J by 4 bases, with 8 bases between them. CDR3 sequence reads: CASSLSQVYGYTF. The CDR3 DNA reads TGTGCCAGCAGCTTAAGTCAGGTCTATGGCTACACCTTC. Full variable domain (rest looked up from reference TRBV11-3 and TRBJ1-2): EAGVVQSPRYKIIEKKQPVAFWCNPISGHNTLYWYLQNLGQGPELLIRYENEEAVDDSQLPKDRFSAERLKGVDSTLKIQPAELGDSAVYLCASSLSQVYGYTFGSGTRLTVV.

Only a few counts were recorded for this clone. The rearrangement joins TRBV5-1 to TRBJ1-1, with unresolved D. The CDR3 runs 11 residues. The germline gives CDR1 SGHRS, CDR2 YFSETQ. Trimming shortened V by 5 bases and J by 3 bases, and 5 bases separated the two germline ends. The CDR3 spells CASSSDTEAFF. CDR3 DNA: TGCGCCAGCAGTTCTGACACTGAAGCTTTCTTT.

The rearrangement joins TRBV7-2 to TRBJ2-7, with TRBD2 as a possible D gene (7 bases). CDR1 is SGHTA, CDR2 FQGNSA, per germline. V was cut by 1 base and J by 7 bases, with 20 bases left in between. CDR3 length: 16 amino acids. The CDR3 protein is CASSLVVGLEGVEQYF. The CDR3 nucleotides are TGTGCCAGCAGCTTAGTAGTAGGACTAGAGGGGGTGGAGCAGTACTTC.